Listed below are T cell receptor beta chains from one sample, sequenced in a study of PD-1 blockade in classical Hodgkin lymphoma. TCRdb's table, derived via immunoSEQ multiplex PCR, lists solely in-frame clones and lacks some. The sample yields about 150,000 clones, about 78% seen once. Specimen: peripheral blood mononuclear cells (PBMCs), collected before the second cycle of nivolumab. The receptors were sampled from a human donor with classical Hodgkin lymphoma. The CDR3 runs from the conserved cysteine through the conserved F or W. The order of the fields is V gene, J gene, clone size, D gene, CDR3 length, CDR3 DNA, CDR3 protein. A D gene is named only where the DNA matches it firmly. The size entry is marked missing in some rows and otherwise reads once, few, many or a size class.

TRBV6-6	TRBJ2-1	-	TRBD2	16	TGTGCCAGCAGTTACTCTGGCGGGAGGCCCTTAAATGAGCAGTTCTTC	CASSYSGGRPLNEQFF
TRBV4-1	TRBJ1-2	-	TRBD1	13	TGCGCCAGCAGCCAAGCAGGGGGGTATGGCTACACCTTC	CASSQAGGYGYTF
TRBV7-3	TRBJ2-5	-	-	15	TGTGCCAGCAGCTTAATGTCGGGGTCCCAAGAGACCCAGTACTTC	CASSLMSGSQETQYF
TRBV13	TRBJ1-2	-	-	13	TGTGCCAGCAGCCCGAGAGGGAACTATGGCTACACCTTC	CASSPRGNYGYTF
TRBV18	TRBJ2-2	-	TRBD2	16	TGTGCCAGCTCACTAACTAGCGGGAGTAGTACCGGGGAGCTGTTTTTT	CASSLTSGSSTGELFF
TRBV5-1	TRBJ1-5	-	-	14	TGCGCCAGCAGCTTGGAAGCCGGGAATCAGCCCCAGCATTTT	CASSLEAGNQPQHF
TRBV19	TRBJ1-2	-	-	13	TGTGCCAGTAGTTCGGGGGAGAACTATGGCTACACCTTC	CASSSGENYGYTF
TRBV6-1	TRBJ1-5	-	-	15	TGTGCCAGCAGTGAAATGTGGGTAGACGGCCAGCCCCAGCATTTT	CASSEMWVDGQPQHF
TRBV5-1	TRBJ2-5	-	TRBD2	14	TGCGCCAGCAGCTTGAGCGGGGGGCTTGAGACCCAGTACTTC	CASSLSGGLETQYF
TRBV10-3	TRBJ1-5	-	-	12	TGTGCCATCAGTGACAGGGATCAGCCCCAGCATTTT	CAISDRDQPQHF
TRBV30	TRBJ2-1	-	TRBD2	14	TGTGCCTGGAGTCGGGCTAGCGGGAACAATGAGCAGTTCTTC	CAWSRASGNNEQFF
TRBV28	TRBJ1-1	-	-	14	TGTGCCAGCAGTCCCCCTACAGTGAACACTGAAGCTTTCTTT	CASSPPTVNTEAFF
TRBV6-5	TRBJ2-5	-	-	14	TGTGCCAGCACCTGGAGGGACAGACAAGAGACCCAGTACTTC	CASTWRDRQETQYF
TRBV7-2	TRBJ2-1	-	-	13	TGTGCCAGCAGCTTGGACGGATACAATGAGCAGTTCTTC	CASSLDGYNEQFF
TRBV19	TRBJ2-3	-	TRBD1	16	TGTGCCAGTAGCAGCCAGGGGGTCCAATCGACAGATACGCAGTATTTT	CASSSQGVQSTDTQYF
TRBV28	TRBJ1-5	once	-	15	TGTGCCAGCACTTCCATAGGTTCAGGGAATCAGCCCCAGCATTTT	CASTSIGSGNQPQHF
TRBV9	TRBJ2-7	many	-	11	TGTGCCAGCAGCGATCGACAGGAATGGTACTTC	CASSDRQEWYF
TRBV11-2	TRBJ2-1	-	TRBD2	16	TGTGCCAGCAGCTTAGGAGGGACTAGCACGTACAATGAGCAGTTCTTC	CASSLGGTSTYNEQFF
TRBV28	TRBJ2-3	few	-	13	TGTGCCAGCAGTAAAACCCACACAGATACGCAGTATTTT	CASSKTHTDTQYF
TRBV7-2	TRBJ2-7	-	-	15	TGTGCCAGCAGCTTAGAGGTGGGACGGTCCTACGAGCAGTACTTC	CASSLEVGRSYEQYF
TRBV28	TRBJ1-5	-	-	10	TGTGCCGGGGGCAATCAGCCCCAGCATTTT	CAGGNQPQHF
TRBV10-3	TRBJ2-1	-	-	10	TGTGCCATCAGGGACAATGAGCAGTTCTTC	CAIRDNEQFF
TRBV11-2	TRBJ2-1	-	TRBD2	17	TGTGCCAGCAGCTTCGCTTCGGGGACTAGCGGTTACAATGAGCAGTTCTTC	CASSFASGTSGYNEQFF
TRBV7-3	TRBJ2-3	once	-	14	TGTGCCAGCAGCTTCACGGCTAGCACAGATACGCAGTATTTT	CASSFTASTDTQYF
TRBV11-2	TRBJ1-4	-	TRBD1	15	TGTGCCAGCAGCTTAGGGGGACAGACCGCAGAAAAACTGTTTTTT	CASSLGGQTAEKLFF
TRBV5-4	TRBJ2-3	-	TRBD2	18	TGTGCCAGCAGCAGGACTAGCGGGACTTACCCAGGCACAGATACGCAGTATTTT	CASSRTSGTYPGTDTQYF
TRBV5-1	TRBJ2-2	few	TRBD2	16	TGCGCCAGCAGCGGACTAGCGGGGGGCGGTACCGGGGAGCTGTTTTTT	CASSGLAGGGTGELFF
TRBV6-5	TRBJ1-4	-	-	14	TGTGCCAGCAGTGAGCCGGACCCCAATGAAAAACTGTTTTTT	CASSEPDPNEKLFF
TRBV5-5	TRBJ2-3	few	TRBD2	19	TGTGCCAGCAGCTTGGATTCGGGACTAGCGGGAGGGCCCACAGATACGCAGTATTTT	CASSLDSGLAGGPTDTQYF
TRBV18	TRBJ2-4	-	-	15	TGTGCCAGCTCACCACTTACTAGCTCCCAAAACATTCAGTACTTC	CASSPLTSSQNIQYF
TRBV5-4	TRBJ2-4	-	TRBD1	16	TGTGCCAGCAGCCAACAGGGGGCGAATGCCAAAAACATTCAGTACTTC	CASSQQGANAKNIQYF
TRBV6-6	TRBJ1-3	-	TRBD1	15	TGTGCCAGCAGTTACTCGAGGGACAGCGGAAACACCATATATTTT	CASSYSRDSGNTIYF
TRBV6-1	TRBJ2-2	-	TRBD1	16	TGTGCCAGCAGTGAATTGGACAGGGGGTATCCCGGGGAGCTGTTTTTT	CASSELDRGYPGELFF
TRBV6-5	TRBJ1-5	-	-	14	TGTGCCAGCAGCTTGGGTCTTAGCAATCAGCCCCAGCATTTT	CASSLGLSNQPQHF
TRBV9	TRBJ2-1	-	-	13	TGTGCCAGCAGCGTAGTCCCGGGGGCCGAGCAGTTCTTC	CASSVVPGAEQFF
TRBV9	TRBJ2-3	-	TRBD2	14	TGTGCCAGCAGCGTAGGTCCTAGCGGGGATACGCAGTATTTT	CASSVGPSGDTQYF